This T cell receptor (beta chain) was obtained from a study of blood T cells in healthy people across ages. Study-wide points: Strongly correlated with naive T cell percentage was TCR beta diversity.

This CDR3 is built from 19 residues. CDR1 and CDR2 from the germline V gene are SEHNR and FQNEAQ (reference sequence). The V and J ends lost 5 bases and 0 bases, in that order; junction bases with no gene match: 14. PBMCs, at least 7 million per sample, were isolated. This clonotype appeared once. Its antigen is undetermined. Primed by a sample-barcoded 5' primer and a J-beta primer mix, a second PCR proceeded for roughly 6 to 12 cycles. TCRdb re-called the 5' RACE reads through MiXCR, storing one row per CDR3 protein. The sample carries roughly 830,000 distinct CDR3 sequences, approximately 67% recorded once.

The rearrangement uses TRBV7-9 and TRBJ1-2; 11 bases are shared with TRBD1. Sequenced input: blood. This clonotype was obtained from a young man in good health. CDR3 nucleotide sequence: TGTGCCAGCAGCCGCCCACACGGGACAGGGGGTCAAGCTAACTATGGCTACACCTTC. It translates to CASSRPHGTGGQANYGYTF.